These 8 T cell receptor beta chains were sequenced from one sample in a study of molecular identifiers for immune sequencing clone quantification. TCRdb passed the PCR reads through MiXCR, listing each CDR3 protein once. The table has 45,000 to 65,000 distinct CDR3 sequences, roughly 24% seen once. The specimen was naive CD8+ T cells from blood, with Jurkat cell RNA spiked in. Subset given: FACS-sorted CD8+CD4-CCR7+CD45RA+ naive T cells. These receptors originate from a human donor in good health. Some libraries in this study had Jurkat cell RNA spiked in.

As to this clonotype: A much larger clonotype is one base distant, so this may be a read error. The CDR3 DNA sequence: TGCAGTGTTTTCGATGTCGGAGCTAAGCGGGTAAACAATGAGCAGTTCTTC. Amino acids: CSVFDVGAKRVNNEQFF. The V and J genes are TRBV20-1 and TRBJ2-1; TRBD2 might be the D (6 bases). Germline lookup yields CDR1 DFQATT and CDR2 SNEGSKA (reference sequence). Between the trimmed V and J ends, which lost 7 bases and 5 bases, there was a span of 27 bases. The CDR3 loop spans 17 amino acids.

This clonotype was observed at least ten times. In DNA, the CDR3 is TGTGCCAGCAGTTCCGGGACAGGGACGACAGATACGCAGTATTTT. Protein: CASSSGTGTTDTQYF. The genes are TRBV2 and TRBJ2-3, with 9 bases fitting TRBD1. Germline CDR1 and CDR2: SNHLY and FYNNEI. V lost 5 bases, J lost 3 bases, and 6 bases stayed unmatched. This CDR3 contains 15 residues.

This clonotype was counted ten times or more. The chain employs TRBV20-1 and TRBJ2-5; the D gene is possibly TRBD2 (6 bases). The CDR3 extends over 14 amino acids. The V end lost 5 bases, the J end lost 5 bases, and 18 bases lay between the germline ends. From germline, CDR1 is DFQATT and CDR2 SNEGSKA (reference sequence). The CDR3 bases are TGCAGTGCTGGGAGTAGCGGATTAGGGGAGACCCAGTACTTC. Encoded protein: CSAGSSGLGETQYF.

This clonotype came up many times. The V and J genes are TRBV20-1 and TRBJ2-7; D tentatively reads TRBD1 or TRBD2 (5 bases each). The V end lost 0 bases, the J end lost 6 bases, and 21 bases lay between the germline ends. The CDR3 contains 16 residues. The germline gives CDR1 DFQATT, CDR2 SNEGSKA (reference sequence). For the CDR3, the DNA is TGCAGTGCTAGAGAGAGATCCGGGACGGGTCACTCCGAGCAGTACTTC. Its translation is CSARERSGTGHSEQYF.

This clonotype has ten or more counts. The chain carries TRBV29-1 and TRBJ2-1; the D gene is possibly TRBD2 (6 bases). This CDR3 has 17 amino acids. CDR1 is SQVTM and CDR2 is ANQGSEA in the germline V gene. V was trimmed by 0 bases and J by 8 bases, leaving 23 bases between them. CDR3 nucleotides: TGCAGCGTTGAAGAAGGGGAAAGGGCGGGACCCCCCGATGAGCAGTTCTTC. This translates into CSVEEGERAGPPDEQFF.

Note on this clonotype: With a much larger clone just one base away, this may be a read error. The DNA of the CDR3 is TGTGCCAGTAGTATAGATCTGGGCACAGGAACCTACACCTTC. Its translation is CASSIDLGTGTYTF. This chain uses TRBV19 with TRBJ1-2; D possibly corresponds to TRBD1 (5 bases). Germline CDR1 LNHDA, CDR2 SQIVND (reference sequence). Trimming took off 0 bases at V and 10 bases at J, with 15 bases between the two ends. The CDR3 covers 14 residues.

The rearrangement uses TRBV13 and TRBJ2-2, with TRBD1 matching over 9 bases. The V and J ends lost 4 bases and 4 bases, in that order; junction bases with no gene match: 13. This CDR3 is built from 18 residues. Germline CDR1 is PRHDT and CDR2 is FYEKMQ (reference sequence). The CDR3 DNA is TGTGCCAGCAGCTCACGGCCGGGACAGGGCTCGGGCACCGGGGAGCTGTTTTTT. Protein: CASSSRPGQGSGTGELFF.

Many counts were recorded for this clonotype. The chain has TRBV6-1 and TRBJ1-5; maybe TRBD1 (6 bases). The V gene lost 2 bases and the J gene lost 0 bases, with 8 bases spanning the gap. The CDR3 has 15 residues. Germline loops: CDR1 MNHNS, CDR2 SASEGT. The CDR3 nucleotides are TGTGCCAGCAGTGAAACAGGGTTTAGCAATCAGCCCCAGCATTTT. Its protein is CASSETGFSNQPQHF.